A single sample gave rise to the 25 T cell receptor beta chains below, sequenced in a study of response to subunit inactivated influenza vaccine. TCRdb redid the calling of the RT-PCR reads with MiXCR, one entry per CDR3 protein. The sample shows roughly 780,000 distinct CDR3 sequences, about a fifth of them seen only once. The sample consisted of PBMCs from blood, taken around 5 days after vaccination. These receptors were collected from a man aged 45-65 years who received an inactivated influenza vaccine.

The genes are TRBV5-6 and TRBJ2-7; D perhaps matches TRBD1 (6 bases). Germline CDR1 and CDR2: SGHDT and YYEEEE. V lost 2 bases and J lost 0, with 12 bases in between. The CDR3 covers 15 residues. This chain's CDR3 is CASSFLDRSSYEQYF. In DNA, the CDR3 is TGTGCCAGCAGCTTTCTTGACAGGAGCTCCTACGAGCAGTACTTC.

This rearrangement joins TRBV21-1 to TRBJ2-7; the tabulated D call, TRBD2, remains unverified against the DNA. TRBV21-1 is a pseudogene. CDR3 size: 14 residues. CDR3 residues: CASSAHPGSYEQYF. CDR3 sequence (DNA): TGTGCCAGCAGCGCCCACCCCGGCTCCTACGAGCAGTACTTC.

This clonotype has only a few counts. The genes are TRBV10-3 and TRBJ2-7, with 8 bases identical to TRBD1. Losses at the gene ends were 3 bases for V and 2 bases for J; bases not matched to a gene: 3. Germline V gene lookup returns CDR1 ENHRY and CDR2 SYGVKD. This CDR3 spans 14 amino acids. Here the CDR3 reads CAISDMGQAYEQYF. CDR3 DNA sequence: TGTGCCATCAGTGATATGGGACAGGCCTACGAGCAGTACTTC.

This clonotype was observed many times. This chain uses TRBV10-3 with TRBJ2-2, with 10 positions matching TRBD2. Germline lookup yields CDR1 ENHRY and CDR2 SYGVKD. J lost 6 bases, V lost 8 bases, and 9 bases had no gene match. This CDR3 is built from 15 residues. CDR3: CAIRASGSEAGELFF. Here the CDR3 DNA reads TGTGCCATCCGGGCTAGCGGGAGTGAGGCCGGGGAGCTGTTTTTT.

There are a few counts of this clonotype. The chain carries TRBV12-3 or TRBV12-4 and TRBJ1-1; D is undetermined. This CDR3 comprises 14 residues. Trimming stripped 3 bases from V and 4 bases from J, with 12 bases between. The CDR3 DNA reads as TGTGCCAGCAGTTTCCCAGCACCTCGCACTGAAGCTTTCTTT. Translating gives CASSFPAPRTEAFF.

This clonotype was observed at least ten times. The chain links TRBV11-2 to TRBJ2-1; 9 bases line up with TRBD2. Germline trimming cut 1 base from V and 3 bases from J; bases unmatched to any gene: 4. Germline V gene sequence: CDR1 SGHAT, CDR2 FQNNGV. CDR3 size: 16 residues. CDR3 sequence (DNA): TGTGCCAGCAGCTTAGGGAGGACTAGCGTCTACAATGAGCAGTTCTTC. This gives the protein CASSLGRTSVYNEQFF.

V and J are TRBV7-2 and TRBJ2-5; 8 nucleotides agree with TRBD2. Germline assignment: CDR1 SGHTA and CDR2 FQGNSA. This CDR3 has 14 amino acids. The junction had 2 bases not matched to a gene; V was cut back by 0 bases and J by 5 bases. The CDR3 loop reads CASSLAGTRETQYF. CDR3 nucleotides: TGTGCCAGCAGCTTAGCGGGGACTAGGGAGACCCAGTACTTC.

This clonotype occurred a few times. The V gene is TRBV9, the J gene TRBJ2-5; 9 positions agree with TRBD2. Germline CDR1 reads SGDLS; CDR2 reads YYNGEE. V was clipped by 3 bases and J by 5 bases; unmatched bases: 17. This CDR3 spans 18 amino acids. CDR3 DNA: TGTGCCAGCAGCGCGGGATGGCTGGGTAGCGGGGGAGGTGAGACCCAGTACTTC. Translation: CASSAGWLGSGGGETQYF.

CDR3 region: CASSLGFSTEAFF. DNA for the CDR3: TGTGCCAGCAGCTTGGGGTTTAGCACTGAAGCTTTCTTT. The V gene is TRBV5-4, the J gene TRBJ1-1; no reliable D call. From germline, CDR1 is SGHNT and CDR2 YYREEE (reference sequence). The CDR3 loop spans 13 amino acids. Deletions cut 0 bases from V and 4 bases from J, with 7 bases between.

The rearrangement joins TRBV29-1 to TRBJ2-7, with D possibly called TRBD1 or TRBD2 (7 bases each). Germline V gene lookup returns CDR1 SQVTM and CDR2 ANQGSEA. The CDR3 runs to 14 residues. The V gene lost 1 base and the J gene lost 4 bases, with 14 bases spanning the gap. The CDR3 nucleotides read TGCAGCGTTGAAGGGGAGGGGGCAATATACGAGCAGTACTTC. It translates to CSVEGEGAIYEQYF.

The V and J genes are TRBV28 and TRBJ1-5; D not resolved. This CDR3 contains 14 residues. Germline CDR1 MDHEN, CDR2 SYDVKM. V lost 4 bases, J lost 2 bases, and 9 bases lay in between. The CDR3 nucleotides read TGTGCCAGCAGTTCCCATACGGGCAATCAGCCCCAGCATTTT. It specifies CASSSHTGNQPQHF.

The rearrangement uses TRBV28 and TRBJ2-7, with D possibly TRBD2 on 8 matching bases. There are 15 residues in the CDR3. Trimming removed 2 bases at V and 6 bases at J, with 17 bases between. Germline values: CDR1 MDHEN, CDR2 SYDVKM. The CDR3 sequence: CASSLGGQRESEQYF. The CDR3 nucleotides are TGTGCCAGCAGTTTAGGGGGACAGCGGGAGAGCGAGCAGTACTTC.

The CDR3 region has the DNA TGTGCCAGCAGTTCGACTAAACGAGGGGAGACCCAGTACTTC. It codes for CASSSTKRGETQYF. The chain joins TRBV12-3 or TRBV12-4 to TRBJ2-5; D is perhaps TRBD2 (5 bases). V was shortened by 4 bases and J by 5 bases, with 14 bases between the two germline ends. This CDR3 has 14 residues.

This clonotype was counted between two and nine times. V usage is TRBV7-2 and J usage is TRBJ2-2; D unclear. CDR3 length equals 14 residues. The germline V and J ends were trimmed by 5 bases and 3 bases, with 10 bases remaining between them. Looked up from germline, CDR1 is SGHTA and CDR2 is FQGNSA. The CDR3 coding sequence is TGTGCCAGCAGCCCCCGGCAAGACACCGGGGAGCTGTTTTTT. Its protein product is CASSPRQDTGELFF.

This clonotype was counted between two and nine times. The chain combines TRBV27 with TRBJ2-1; TRBD1 agrees at 8 bases. With V trimmed by 6 bases and J by 7 bases, 2 bases remained unmatched. Looked up from germline, CDR1 is MNHEY and CDR2 is SMNVEV (reference sequence). This CDR3 is 12 amino acids long. CDR3 amino acids: CASRRQGNEQFF. The CDR3 DNA reads as TGTGCCAGCAGGAGACAGGGGAATGAGCAGTTCTTC.

This clonotype was counted between two and nine times. The rearrangement uses TRBV5-6 and TRBJ2-1; D not certain. This CDR3 is built from 15 residues. V gave up 0 bases and J gave up 6 bases, with 13 bases separating them. Germline assignment: CDR1 SGHDT and CDR2 YYEEEE. CDR3 DNA: TGTGCCAGCAGCTTGGCACGTTTTGAGACCAATGAGCAGTTCTTC. It specifies CASSLARFETNEQFF.

The table lists this clonotype with a few counts. This CDR3 reads CASSYLAVNSYNEQFF. In nucleotides, the CDR3 is TGTGCCAGCAGTTACCTAGCGGTTAACTCCTACAATGAGCAGTTCTTC. This rearrangement joins TRBV6-5 to TRBJ2-1; TRBD2 matches at 7 bases. Germline loops: CDR1 MNHEY, CDR2 SVGAGI. The junction had 4 bases not matched to a gene; V was cut back by 2 bases and J by 0 bases. The length of the CDR3 is 16 residues.

This clonotype was seen only a few times. The rearrangement joins TRBV10-3 to TRBJ1-5; 7 bases line up with TRBD1. Looked up from germline, CDR1 is ENHRY and CDR2 is SYGVKD. V lost 0 bases, J lost 2 bases, and 10 bases stayed unmatched. The CDR3 loop spans 18 amino acids. The CDR3 spells CAISESRDSVWGNQPQHF. The CDR3 bases are TGTGCCATCAGTGAGTCCCGGGACAGCGTTTGGGGCAATCAGCCCCAGCATTTT.

CDR3 residues: CSVARGRASYEQYF. The CDR3 DNA reads TGCAGCGTCGCAAGGGGTCGGGCTTCCTACGAGCAGTACTTC. V and J are TRBV29-1 and TRBJ2-7, with D maybe TRBD1 (5 bases). The CDR3 is 14 residues long. Germline V lookup: CDR1 SQVTM, CDR2 ANQGSEA. V was cut by 6 bases and J by 1 base, with 16 bases left in between.

This clonotype was seen a few times. The gene calls are TRBV28 and TRBJ2-7; 8 nucleotides agree with TRBD1. The CDR3 sequence is 16 residues long. Germline loops: CDR1 MDHEN, CDR2 SYDVKM. The J segment lost 3 bases and the V segment lost 5 bases, leaving 12 bases of the junction unmatched. Written as DNA, the CDR3 is TGTGCCAGCAGTACCAGACAGGGGCCAAGGTACTACGAGCAGTACTTC. It encodes CASSTRQGPRYYEQYF.

This clonotype was detected only a few times. This chain uses TRBV6-2 or TRBV6-3 with TRBJ2-7; D unresolved. V lost 6 bases and J lost 2, with 17 bases in between. The CDR3 totals 15 residues. Per germline, CDR1 MNHEY and CDR2 SVGEGT. The CDR3 region has the DNA TGTGCCAGCAGCCAGATAGATATAGCAACCTACGAGCAGTACTTC. Its translation is CASSQIDIATYEQYF.

The chain carries TRBV5-1 and TRBJ2-2, with 7 bases that match TRBD1. Trimming at V came to 1 base and at J to 2 bases, leaving 8 bases not matched to a gene. CDR1 and CDR2 from the germline V gene are SGHRS and YFSETQ. This CDR3 has 17 amino acids. The CDR3 nucleotides read TGCGCCAGCAGCTTGAGCCCGGGACAGAGTAACACCGGGGAGCTGTTTTTT. Translating gives CASSLSPGQSNTGELFF.

CDR3 sequence: CASSPGTSGYTQYF. CDR3 DNA sequence: TGTGCCAGCAGCCCCGGGACTAGCGGGTATACGCAGTATTTT. J is TRBJ2-3 and V is TRBV7-2; 12 bases match TRBD2. The ends lost 5 bases at V and 7 bases at J; junction bases unmatched: 4. Germline V gives CDR1 SGHTA, CDR2 FQGNSA. The CDR3 contains 14 residues.

Only a few counts were recorded for this clonotype. Written as DNA, the CDR3 is TGTGCCAGCAGCCCGAGACAGGGGTACTACGAGCAGTACTTC. It specifies CASSPRQGYYEQYF. J is TRBJ2-7 and V is TRBV3-1, with TRBD1 matching 8 bases. The CDR3 has 14 residues. J gave up 3 bases and V 4 bases, and 5 bases lay outside the gene matches. CDR1 and CDR2 (germline): LGHDT, YNNKEL (reference sequence).

CDR3 coding DNA: TGTGCCAGCAGTTTAGGGCTAGCGGGGGGTAGCGGCTACGAGCAGTACTTC. This sequence encodes CASSLGLAGGSGYEQYF. This rearrangement joins TRBV12-3 or TRBV12-4 to TRBJ2-7; 11 bases fit TRBD2. The trim removed 1 base at V and 3 bases at J, leaving 8 bases unmatched. This CDR3 has 17 residues.